Listed here are 18 T cell receptor beta chains from one sample, sequenced in a study of blood T cell repertoires in COVID-19. Method: immunoSEQ multiplex PCR; TCRdb's copy keeps in-frame clones and lacks some. This sample has about 300,000 clones, with around 87% found just once. The sequenced sample was peripheral blood. These receptors were obtained from a woman between 40 and 55 years old who had recovered from COVID-19.

This chain joins TRBV7-8 and TRBJ2-2; the D gene is possibly TRBD2 (5 bases). Trimming removed 5 bases from V and 2 bases from J, with 12 bases in between. CDR3 length equals 15 residues. Germline assignment: CDR1 SGHVS and CDR2 FQNEAQ. The CDR3 sequence: CASSRQRSNTGELFF. CDR3 sequence (DNA): TGTGCCAGCAGCCGGCAGCGGAGCAACACCGGGGAGCTGTTTTTT.

The chain carries TRBV2 and TRBJ1-2, with D tentatively TRBD1 (6 bases). V lost 8 bases and J lost 6, with 10 bases in between. The CDR3 sequence is 11 residues long. Germline CDR1 reads SNHLY; CDR2 reads FYNNEI. CDR3 amino acids: CASYRVDGYTF. As DNA, the CDR3 is TGTGCCAGCTACAGGGTGGATGGCTACACCTTC.

J is TRBJ1-2 and V is TRBV6-4; D ambiguous. This CDR3 is built from 15 residues. CDR1 is MRHNA and CDR2 is SNTAGT in the germline V gene. The V gene lost 2 bases and the J gene lost 8 bases, with 18 bases spanning the gap. The CDR3 reads CASSDGLRVLRGYTF. The CDR3 DNA sequence: TGTGCCAGCAGTGACGGACTAAGGGTTTTACGGGGCTACACCTTC.

This chain joins TRBV2 and TRBJ2-3; possible D gene TRBD2, 7 bases. The V gene's germline CDR1 is SNHLY and CDR2 FYNNEI. V shed 3 bases and J shed 2 bases, with 18 bases lying between them. This CDR3 region has 17 residues. The CDR3 sequence: CASSDPLGGPDTDTQYF. CDR3 coding DNA: TGTGCCAGCAGTGATCCCCTCGGGGGGCCCGACACAGATACGCAGTATTTT.

This sequence joins TRBV9 and TRBJ1-2; D remains unclear. The CDR3 has 15 amino acids. In germline, CDR1 is SGDLS, CDR2 YYNGEE. V lost 0 bases and J 1 base, leaving 10 bases between the germline ends. This chain's CDR3 is CASSVDMGRNYGYTF. The CDR3 DNA sequence: TGTGCCAGCAGCGTAGATATGGGCCGTAACTATGGCTACACCTTC. The full variable domain, rest sourced from reference TRBV9 and TRBJ1-2, is DSGVTQTPKHLITATGQRVTLRCSPRSGDLSVYWYQQSLDQGLQFLIQYYNGEERAKGNILERFSAQQFPDLHSELNLSSLELGDSALYFCASSVDMGRNYGYTFGSGTRLTVV.

The DNA of the CDR3 is TGTGCCAGCAGCTTGGGACAGTGGGCTTCCTACGAGCAGTACTTC. Amino acid sequence: CASSLGQWASYEQYF. The chain links TRBV9 to TRBJ2-7; the match to TRBD1 covers 7 bases. The CDR3 consists of 15 residues. CDR1 is SGDLS and CDR2 is YYNGEE in the germline V gene. The V gene end was trimmed by 4 bases and the J gene end by 1 base; junction bases not matched to a gene: 8.

This rearrangement joins TRBV15 to TRBJ1-5; 12 bases agree with TRBD1. The ends lost 6 bases at V and 5 bases at J; junction bases unmatched: 11. The CDR3 totals 17 residues. Germline CDR1 is LNHNV and CDR2 is YYDKDF (reference sequence). This CDR3 reads CATRTNRDRGQHQPQHF. CDR3 in DNA: TGTGCCACCAGAACCAACCGGGACAGGGGGCAGCATCAGCCCCAGCATTTT.

This rearrangement joins TRBV28 to TRBJ1-2, with a tentative D call TRBD1 (6 bases). Germline V gene sequence: CDR1 MDHEN, CDR2 SYDVKM. V was trimmed by 3 bases and J by 9 bases, leaving 11 bases between them. The CDR3 length is 12 residues. The CDR3 spells CASSFPQGSYTF. The CDR3 bases are TGTGCCAGCAGTTTCCCACAGGGCAGCTACACCTTC.

The chain is built from TRBV11-3 and TRBJ2-3, with D maybe TRBD2 (5 bases). Trimming left V 6 bases short and J 0 bases short, with 10 bases between. CDR1 is SGHNT and CDR2 is YENEEA in the germline V gene. The CDR3 sequence is 14 residues long. DNA for the CDR3: TGTGCCAGCAGTAGGGAGACAAGCACAGATACGCAGTATTTT. Its protein product is CASSRETSTDTQYF.

V gene TRBV6-1 combines with J gene TRBJ2-1; D is ambiguous. Per germline, CDR1 MNHNS and CDR2 SASEGT. The CDR3 length is 14 residues. The germline V and J ends were trimmed by 2 bases and 7 bases, with 12 bases remaining between them. The CDR3 is CASSESSLLNEQFF. In DNA, the CDR3 is TGTGCCAGCAGTGAAAGTAGTCTTCTGAATGAGCAGTTCTTC.

This clone was counted ten times or more. V is TRBV6-2 or TRBV6-3 and J is TRBJ1-2; tentatively, D is TRBD1 (5 bases). The CDR3 sequence is 14 residues long. V was trimmed by 7 bases and J by 1 base, leaving 13 bases between them. Per the germline V gene, CDR1 is MNHEY and CDR2 is SVGEGT. CDR3 DNA: TGTGCCAGCACCCCGCGGGGCGTTAACTATGGCTACACCTTC. The encoded protein is CASTPRGVNYGYTF.

In this sample, this clone turned up a few times. The rearrangement uses TRBV2 and TRBJ1-1; D is undetermined. Germline CDR1 is SNHLY and CDR2 is FYNNEI. Trimming removed 3 bases from V and 4 bases from J, with 9 bases in between. The CDR3 is made up of 13 amino acids. The CDR3 here is CASSEREGTEAFF. CDR3 DNA sequence: TGTGCCAGCAGTGAGCGGGAGGGCACTGAAGCTTTCTTT.

The genes are TRBV20-1 and TRBJ2-7, with a possible D match to TRBD2 (6 bases). Germline V gives CDR1 DFQATT, CDR2 SNEGSKA (reference sequence). V was trimmed by 3 bases and J by 7 bases, leaving 10 bases between them. CDR3 length equals 11 residues. This CDR3 reads CSASGGREQYF. The CDR3 DNA follows: TGCAGTGCTAGCGGGGGACGGGAGCAGTACTTC.

This chain uses TRBV27 with TRBJ1-2; maybe TRBD1 (6 bases). This CDR3 comprises 14 residues. The germline V and J ends were trimmed by 4 bases and 0 bases, with 9 bases remaining between them. The germline gives CDR1 MNHEY, CDR2 SMNVEV (reference sequence). The CDR3 reads CASSSGHANYGYTF. CDR3 in DNA: TGTGCCAGCAGTTCGGGACACGCTAACTATGGCTACACCTTC.

This chain links TRBV11-3 with TRBJ1-1; 8 bases fit TRBD1. After removal of 4 bases from V and 4 bases from J, the junction contained 11 bases not matched to a gene. The germline gives CDR1 SGHNT, CDR2 YENEEA. This CDR3 contains 16 residues. CDR3 sequence reads: CASSSGLTGEGTEAFF. The CDR3 DNA sequence: TGTGCCAGCAGCTCCGGCCTGACAGGGGAAGGCACTGAAGCTTTCTTT.

The chain recombines TRBV6-1 with TRBJ2-6; possibly TRBD2 for D (7 bases). This CDR3 has 16 residues. V was pared by 4 bases and J by 3 bases, with 13 bases between. The germline CDR1 and CDR2 sequences are MNHNS and SASEGT. The CDR3 DNA is TGTGCCAGCAGTGTTGGGGGGGCTATTGGGGCCAACGTCCTGACTTTC. It translates to CASSVGGAIGANVLTF.

This chain connects TRBV27 to TRBJ2-2, with D tentatively TRBD1 (6 bases). The V end lost 2 bases, the J end lost 0 bases, and 7 bases lay between the germline ends. CDR3 length: 15 residues. Germline V gene data show CDR1 as MNHEY and CDR2 as SMNVEV (reference sequence). CDR3 sequence (DNA): TGTGCCAGCAGTTTAAGGACAGCGAACACCGGGGAGCTGTTTTTT. It encodes CASSLRTANTGELFF.

The rearrangement links TRBV6-5 to TRBJ2-3, with TRBD1 identical over 9 bases. The CDR3 consists of 14 residues. Germline CDR1 and CDR2: MNHEY and SVGAGI. Unmatched junction bases numbered 0, after V lost 4 bases and J lost 1 base. CDR3 region: CASSWTGGTDTQYF. CDR3 in DNA: TGTGCCAGCAGTTGGACAGGGGGCACAGATACGCAGTATTTT.